Each of the 5 T cell receptor beta chains below was sequenced from the same sample in a study of T-cell memory formation after mild COVID-19. TCRdb re-called the 5' RACE reads through MiXCR, storing one row per CDR3 protein. The repertoire holds around 390,000 distinct CDR3 sequences, with about 15% as singletons. The sample taken for sequencing was PBMCs or a T cell subset sorted from them (not recorded which). The receptor source for this set is a man younger than 35 who had mild COVID-19 (a few samples of this study predate the infection). Cell type and time point are not known.

The gene calls are TRBV4-3 and TRBJ2-2; TRBD2 aligns across 7 bases. The CDR3 has 16 amino acids. V dropped 1 base and J dropped 2; count of bases not matched to a gene: 4. The V gene's germline CDR1 is LGHNA and CDR2 YSLEER. The CDR3 loop reads CASSQVPSGNTGELFF. In DNA, the CDR3 is TGCGCCAGCAGCCAAGTCCCTAGCGGTAACACCGGGGAGCTGTTTTTT.

This chain joins TRBV29-1 and TRBJ2-7, with 16 bases lining up with TRBD2. The V gene end was trimmed by 6 bases and the J gene end by 2 bases; junction bases not matched to a gene: 7. Germline CDR1 reads SQVTM; CDR2 reads ANQGSEA. This CDR3 has 16 amino acids. DNA for the CDR3: TGCAGCGTCGCCGGGACTAGCGGGGGGGCCACCTACGAGCAGTACTTC. This encodes CSVAGTSGGATYEQYF.

This clonotype has just a few counts. The chain links TRBV20-1 to TRBJ1-1; 7 nucleotides align to TRBD1. Per the germline V gene, CDR1 is DFQATT and CDR2 is SNEGSKA (reference sequence). The V gene end was trimmed by 2 bases and the J gene end by 5 bases; junction bases not matched to a gene: 5. The CDR3 is 13 amino acids. CDR3 sequence reads: CSARTGVETEAFF. As DNA, the CDR3 is TGCAGTGCTAGAACAGGGGTGGAAACTGAAGCTTTCTTT.

This clonotype was detected a few times. The chain couples TRBV12-3 or TRBV12-4 to TRBJ2-5; no firm D call. The germline V and J ends were trimmed by 0 bases and 5 bases, with 7 bases remaining between them. CDR3 length: 13 residues. CDR3 sequence reads: CASSLAAFETQYF. The CDR3 coding sequence is TGTGCCAGCAGTTTAGCAGCGTTTGAGACCCAGTACTTC.

This clonotype was detected only a few times. V is TRBV6-5 and J is TRBJ2-5, with D possibly being TRBD2 (7 bases). The germline V gene has CDR1 MNHEY and CDR2 SVGAGI. Trimming stripped 2 bases from V and 3 bases from J, with 16 bases between. The CDR3 is made up of 16 amino acids. CDR3 protein: CASSYAVRGPEETQYF. Written as DNA, the CDR3 is TGTGCCAGCAGTTACGCGGTGCGGGGGCCTGAAGAGACCCAGTACTTC.